Listed below are T cell receptor beta chains from one sample, sequenced in a study of spatial heterogeneity in lung cancer. TCRdb reprocessed the 5' RACE reads via MiXCR and lists one record per CDR3 protein. The top ten hold about 4.6% of the sample, which has roughly 79,000 distinct CDR3 sequences, roughly an eighth seen once. This specimen was PBMCs, taken at surgery. All receptors derive from a male donor with early-stage non-small cell lung cancer. The CDR3 runs from the conserved cysteine through the conserved F or W. A D gene is named only where the DNA matches it firmly. Size values are once, few and many counts, or a class for expanded clones, and some rows have none.

v_call	d_call	j_call	clone_size	cdr3_aa	cdr3_nt
TRBV20-1	TRBD1	TRBJ1-1	-	CSARDRGKDTEAFF	TGCAGTGCTAGGGACAGGGGAAAGGACACTGAAGCTTTCTTT
TRBV19	-	TRBJ2-3	-	CASSLRLRGTDTQYF	TGTGCCAGTAGTCTCCGGCTCAGGGGAACAGATACGCAGTATTTT
TRBV24-1	TRBD1	TRBJ1-5	many	CATSATGDQPQHF	TGTGCCACCAGTGCGACAGGGGATCAGCCCCAGCATTTT
TRBV7-9	-	TRBJ2-1	few	CASTPLQGNEQFF	TGTGCCAGCACCCCCCTGCAGGGCAATGAGCAGTTCTTC
TRBV20-1	-	TRBJ2-5	-	CSARDLNVQETQYF	TGCAGTGCTAGAGATTTAAATGTCCAAGAGACCCAGTACTTC
TRBV7-6	-	TRBJ2-2	few	CASSLAETSNTGELFF	TGTGCCAGCAGCTTAGCCGAGACTTCGAACACCGGGGAGCTGTTTTTT
TRBV3-1	TRBD2	TRBJ2-1	-	CASSSTSGGPYNEQFF	TGTGCCAGCAGCTCCACTAGCGGGGGACCTTACAATGAGCAGTTCTTC
TRBV29-1	-	TRBJ2-1	many	CSVGTGWTSTTMSSSSGKQFF	-
TRBV7-9	-	TRBJ1-5	-	CASSSPGFNQPQHF	TGTGCCAGCAGCTCCCCCGGTTTCAATCAGCCCCAGCATTTT
TRBV19	TRBD1	TRBJ1-1	-	CASSFYFGTENTEAFF	TGTGCCAGTAGTTTCTACTTTGGGACAGAGAACACTGAAGCTTTCTTT
TRBV12-3/TRBV12-4	-	TRBJ1-2	-	CASSRTVGGYTF	TGTGCCAGCTCTCGGACGGTGGGTGGCTACACCTTC
TRBV2	-	TRBJ2-1	few	CASSTGGQSYNEQFF	TGTGCCAGCAGTACCGGGGGGCAGTCCTACAATGAGCAGTTCTTC
TRBV5-1	-	TRBJ1-6	-	CASSLGRADNSPLHF	TGCGCCAGCAGCTTGGGTCGAGCAGATAATTCACCCCTCCACTTT
TRBV3-1	-	TRBJ2-1	-	CASSQASNYNEQFF	TGTGCCAGCAGCCAAGCTTCAAACTACAATGAGCAGTTCTTC
TRBV7-2	-	TRBJ2-7	few	CASSFGNSYEQYF	TGTGCCAGCAGCTTTGGCAACTCCTACGAGCAGTACTTC
TRBV11-3	-	TRBJ2-3	few	CASSPRGSGRTDTQYF	TGTGCCAGCAGCCCGCGGGGTAGCGGAAGAACAGATACGCAGTATTTT
TRBV7-9	TRBD2	TRBJ2-7	-	CASSLSGRFDEQYF	TGTGCCAGCAGCCTCTCCGGGAGGTTCGACGAGCAGTACTTC
TRBV20-1	TRBD1	TRBJ1-2	few	CSARDLPGQEIFNYGYTF	TGCAGTGCTAGAGATCTACCCGGACAGGAGATATTTAACTATGGCTACACCTTC
TRBV6-1	TRBD2	TRBJ2-5	few	CASSDSSGARLGGMETQYF	TGTGCCAGCAGTGATAGTAGCGGGGCCCGGCTCGGAGGAATGGAGACCCAGTACTTC
TRBV30	-	TRBJ1-1	-	CAWSRGVNTEAFF	TGTGCCTGGAGTAGAGGCGTGAACACTGAAGCTTTCTTT
TRBV20-1	TRBD2	TRBJ2-7	few	CSAHTSGPAYEQYF	TGCAGTGCACATACTAGCGGGCCAGCCTACGAGCAGTACTTC
TRBV10-1	TRBD2	TRBJ2-7	few	CASSPGLAGAAYEQYF	TGCGCCAGCAGCCCCGGACTAGCGGGGGCCGCCTACGAGCAGTACTTC
TRBV5-4	-	TRBJ2-1	few	CASSLLPRANNEQFF	TGTGCCAGCAGCTTACTGCCCCGGGCCAACAATGAGCAGTTCTTC
TRBV20-1	TRBD2	TRBJ2-1	-	CSAPPGLVNNEQFF	TGCAGTGCACCTCCGGGACTAGTAAACAATGAGCAGTTCTTC
TRBV20-1	-	TRBJ1-1	many	CSAESGWDTEAFF	TGCAGTGCAGAGAGCGGCTGGGACACTGAAGCTTTCTTT
TRBV29-1	-	TRBJ1-1	-	CSVNANTEAFF	TGCAGCGTTAACGCGAACACTGAAGCTTTCTTT
TRBV3-1	TRBD1	TRBJ1-2	-	CASSSGGPNYGYTF	TGTGCCAGCAGCTCAGGGGGCCCTAACTATGGCTACACCTTC
TRBV7-9	-	TRBJ2-1	many	CASRPKKGSNEQFF	TGTGCCAGCAGACCGAAGAAGGGTTCTAATGAGCAGTTCTTC
TRBV6-5	-	TRBJ1-1	-	CASSFLQGASEAFF	TGTGCCAGCAGCTTCCTGCAGGGCGCCTCTGAAGCTTTCTTT
TRBV19	TRBD1	TRBJ2-5	-	CASSSIPGQRSETQYF	TGTGCCAGTAGTTCAATCCCGGGACAGCGGTCGGAGACCCAGTACTTC
TRBV5-1	TRBD1	TRBJ1-2	few	CASSSGQSNYGYTF	TGCGCCAGCAGCTCGGGACAGTCTAACTATGGCTACACCTTC
TRBV7-2	-	TRBJ2-2	many	CASSLVGGANTGELFF	TGTGCCAGCAGCTTAGTGGGCGGGGCGAACACCGGGGAGCTGTTTTTT
TRBV29-1	-	TRBJ2-3	-	CSVGLPEGSTDTQYF	TGCAGCGTTGGTCTTCCAGAAGGTAGCACAGATACGCAGTATTTT
TRBV27	-	TRBJ1-2	many	CASSLSRGSYGYTF	TGTGCCAGCAGTTTATCACGGGGAAGCTATGGCTACACCTTC
TRBV6-1	-	TRBJ1-5	many	CASSGSNQPQHF	TGTGCCAGCAGTGGCTCAAATCAGCCCCAGCATTTT
TRBV7-2	-	TRBJ2-7	few	CASSFDWGPYEQYF	TGTGCCAGCAGCTTCGACTGGGGCCCCTACGAGCAGTACTTC
TRBV6-6	-	TRBJ1-5	-	CASSNPSMTDSNQPQHF	TGTGCCAGCAGTAACCCTAGTATGACGGATAGCAATCAGCCCCAGCATTTT